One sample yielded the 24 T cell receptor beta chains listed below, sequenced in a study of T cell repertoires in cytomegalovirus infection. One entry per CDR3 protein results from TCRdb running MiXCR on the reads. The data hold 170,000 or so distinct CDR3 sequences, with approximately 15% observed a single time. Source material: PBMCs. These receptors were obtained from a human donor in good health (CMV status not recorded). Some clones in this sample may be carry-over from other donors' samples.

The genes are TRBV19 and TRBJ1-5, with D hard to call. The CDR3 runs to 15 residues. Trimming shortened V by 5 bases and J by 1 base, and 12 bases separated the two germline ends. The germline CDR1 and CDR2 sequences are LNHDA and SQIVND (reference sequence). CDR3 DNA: TGTGCCAGTAGTCTCAGGACCAGGAGCAATCAGCCCCAGCATTTT. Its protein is CASSLRTRSNQPQHF.

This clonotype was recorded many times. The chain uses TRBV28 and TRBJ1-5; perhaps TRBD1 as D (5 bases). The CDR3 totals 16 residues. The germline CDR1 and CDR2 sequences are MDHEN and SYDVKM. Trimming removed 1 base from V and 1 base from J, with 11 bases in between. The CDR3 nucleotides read TGTGCCAGCAGTTTATCCAGGGAGTGGAGCAATCAGCCCCAGCATTTT. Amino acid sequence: CASSLSREWSNQPQHF.

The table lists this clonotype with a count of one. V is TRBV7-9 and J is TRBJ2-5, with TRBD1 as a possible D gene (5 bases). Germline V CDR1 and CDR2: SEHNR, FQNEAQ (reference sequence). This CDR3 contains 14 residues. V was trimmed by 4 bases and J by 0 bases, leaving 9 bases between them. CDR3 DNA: TGTGCCAGCAGCTCACAGGTGTACCAAGAGACCCAGTACTTC. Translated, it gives CASSSQVYQETQYF.

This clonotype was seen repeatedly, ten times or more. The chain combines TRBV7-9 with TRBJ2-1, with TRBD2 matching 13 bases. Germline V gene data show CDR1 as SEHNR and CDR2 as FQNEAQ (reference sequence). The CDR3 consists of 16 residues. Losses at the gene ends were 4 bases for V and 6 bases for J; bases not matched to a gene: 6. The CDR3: CASSSTRTSGSNEQFF. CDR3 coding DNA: TGTGCCAGCAGCTCAACCCGGACTAGCGGGAGCAATGAGCAGTTCTTC.

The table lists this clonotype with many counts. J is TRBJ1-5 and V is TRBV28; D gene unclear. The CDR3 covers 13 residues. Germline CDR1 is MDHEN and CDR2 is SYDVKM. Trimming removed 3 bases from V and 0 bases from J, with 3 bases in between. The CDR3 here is CASSFGSNQPQHF. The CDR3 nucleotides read TGTGCCAGCAGTTTTGGTAGCAATCAGCCCCAGCATTTT.

The CDR3 nucleotides read TGTGCCAGCAGTCCTTTATCAGGACCCCCAGATACGCAGTATTTT. Residues: CASSPLSGPPDTQYF. The rearrangement links TRBV2 to TRBJ2-3; D is unresolved. Per germline, CDR1 SNHLY and CDR2 FYNNEI. The CDR3 sequence is 15 residues long. Trimming left V 5 bases short and J 4 bases short, with 16 bases between.

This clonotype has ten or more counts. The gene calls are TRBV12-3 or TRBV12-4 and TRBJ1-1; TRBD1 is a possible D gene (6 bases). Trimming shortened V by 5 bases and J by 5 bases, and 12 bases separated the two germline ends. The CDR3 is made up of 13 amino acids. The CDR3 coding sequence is TGTGCCAGCAGTCTCGGAGGACAGACTGAAGCTTTCTTT. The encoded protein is CASSLGGQTEAFF.

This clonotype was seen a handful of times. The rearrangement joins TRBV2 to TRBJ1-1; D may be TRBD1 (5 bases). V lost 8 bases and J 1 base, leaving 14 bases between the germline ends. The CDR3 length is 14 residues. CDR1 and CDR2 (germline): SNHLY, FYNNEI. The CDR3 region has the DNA TGTGCCAGCCCCCGGGGGAGAGAGAACACTGAAGCTTTCTTT. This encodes CASPRGRENTEAFF.

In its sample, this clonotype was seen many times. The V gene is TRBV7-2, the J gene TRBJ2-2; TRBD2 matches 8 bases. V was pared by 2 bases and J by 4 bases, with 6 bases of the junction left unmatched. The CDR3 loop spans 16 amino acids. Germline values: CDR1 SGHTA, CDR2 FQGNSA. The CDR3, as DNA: TGTGCCAGCAGCTTAAGTCTAGCGGGTCTCACCGGGGAGCTGTTTTTT. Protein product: CASSLSLAGLTGELFF.

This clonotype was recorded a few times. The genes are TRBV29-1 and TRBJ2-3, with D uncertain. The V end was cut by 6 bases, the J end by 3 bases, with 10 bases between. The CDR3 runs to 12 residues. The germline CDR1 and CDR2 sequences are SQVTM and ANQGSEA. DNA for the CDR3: TGCAGCGTAGTCCTTGGGACAGATACGCAGTATTTT. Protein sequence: CSVVLGTDTQYF.

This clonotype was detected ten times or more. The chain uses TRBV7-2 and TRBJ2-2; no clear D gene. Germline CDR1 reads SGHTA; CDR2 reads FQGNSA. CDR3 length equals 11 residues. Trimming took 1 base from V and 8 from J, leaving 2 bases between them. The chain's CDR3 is CASSLVGELFF. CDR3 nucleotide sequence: TGTGCCAGCAGCTTAGTGGGGGAGCTGTTTTTT.

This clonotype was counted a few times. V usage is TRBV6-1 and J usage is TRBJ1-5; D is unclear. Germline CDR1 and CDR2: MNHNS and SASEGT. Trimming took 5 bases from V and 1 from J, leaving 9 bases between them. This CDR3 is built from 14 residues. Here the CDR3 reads CASSPRSSNQPQHF. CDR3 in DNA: TGTGCCAGCAGTCCGAGGTCGAGCAATCAGCCCCAGCATTTT.

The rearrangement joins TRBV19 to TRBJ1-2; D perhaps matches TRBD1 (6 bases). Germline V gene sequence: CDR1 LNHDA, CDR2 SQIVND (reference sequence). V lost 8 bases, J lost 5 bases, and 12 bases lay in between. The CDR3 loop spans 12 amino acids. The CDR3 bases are TGTGCCAGTGAGGACAGAGGATATGGCTACACCTTC. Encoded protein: CASEDRGYGYTF.

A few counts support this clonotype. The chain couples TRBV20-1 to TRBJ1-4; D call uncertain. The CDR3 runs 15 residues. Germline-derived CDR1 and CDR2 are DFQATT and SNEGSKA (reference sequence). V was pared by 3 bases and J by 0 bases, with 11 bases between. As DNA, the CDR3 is TGCAGTGCTAGTAAGGTTCCCTCAACTAATGAAAAACTGTTTTTT. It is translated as CSASKVPSTNEKLFF.

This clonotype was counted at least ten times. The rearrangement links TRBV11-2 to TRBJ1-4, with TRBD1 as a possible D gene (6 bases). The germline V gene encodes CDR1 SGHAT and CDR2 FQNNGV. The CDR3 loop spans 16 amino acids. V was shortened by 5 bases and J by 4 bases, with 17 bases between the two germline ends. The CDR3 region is CASSRGQLRGNEKLFF. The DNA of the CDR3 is TGTGCCAGCAGCCGGGGACAACTGAGGGGTAATGAAAAACTGTTTTTT. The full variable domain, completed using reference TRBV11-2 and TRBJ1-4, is EAGVAQSPRYKIIEKRQSVAFWCNPISGHATLYWYQQILGQGPKLLIQFQNNGVVDDSQLPKDRFSAERLKGVDSTLKIQPAKLEDSAVYLCASSRGQLRGNEKLFFGSGTQLSVL.

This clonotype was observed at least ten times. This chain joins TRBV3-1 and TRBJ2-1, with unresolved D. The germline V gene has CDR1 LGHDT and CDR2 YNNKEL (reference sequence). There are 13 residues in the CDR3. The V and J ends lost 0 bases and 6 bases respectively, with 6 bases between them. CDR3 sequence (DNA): TGTGCCAGCAGCCAAGATCTCGTCAATGAGCAGTTCTTC. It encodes CASSQDLVNEQFF.

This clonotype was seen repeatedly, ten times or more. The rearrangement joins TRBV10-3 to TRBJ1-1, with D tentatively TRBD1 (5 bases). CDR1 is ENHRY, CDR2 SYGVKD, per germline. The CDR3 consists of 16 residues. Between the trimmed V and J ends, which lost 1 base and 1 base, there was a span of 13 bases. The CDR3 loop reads CAISEFPGLQNTEAFF. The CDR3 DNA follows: TGTGCCATCAGTGAGTTTCCGGGACTACAGAACACTGAAGCTTTCTTT.

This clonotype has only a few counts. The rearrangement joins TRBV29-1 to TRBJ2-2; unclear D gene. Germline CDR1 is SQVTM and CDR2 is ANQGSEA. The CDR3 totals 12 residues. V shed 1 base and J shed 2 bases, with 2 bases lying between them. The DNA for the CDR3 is TGCAGCGTTGAAGTCAACACCGGGGAGCTGTTTTTT. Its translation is CSVEVNTGELFF.

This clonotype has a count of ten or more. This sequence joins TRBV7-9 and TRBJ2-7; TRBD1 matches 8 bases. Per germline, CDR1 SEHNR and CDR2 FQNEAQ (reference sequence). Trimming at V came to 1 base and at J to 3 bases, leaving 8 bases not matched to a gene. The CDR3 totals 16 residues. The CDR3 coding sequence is TGTGCCAGCAGCTTAGAGTCCGGGACAGGACTCTACGAGCAGTACTTC. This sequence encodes CASSLESGTGLYEQYF.

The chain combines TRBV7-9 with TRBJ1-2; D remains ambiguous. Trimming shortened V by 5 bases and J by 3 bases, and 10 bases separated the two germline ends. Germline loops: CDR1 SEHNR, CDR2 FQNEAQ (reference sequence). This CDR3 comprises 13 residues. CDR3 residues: CASSPRRDYGYTF. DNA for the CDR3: TGTGCCAGCAGCCCCCGAAGGGACTATGGCTACACCTTC.

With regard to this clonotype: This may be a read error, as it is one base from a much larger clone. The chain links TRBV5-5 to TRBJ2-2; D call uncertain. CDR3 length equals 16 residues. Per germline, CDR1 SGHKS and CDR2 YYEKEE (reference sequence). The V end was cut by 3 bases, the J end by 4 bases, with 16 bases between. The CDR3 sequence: CASSSGAFLITGELFF. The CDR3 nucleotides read TGTGCCAGCAGCTCTGGAGCGTTTTTGATCACCGGGGAGCTGTTTTTT.

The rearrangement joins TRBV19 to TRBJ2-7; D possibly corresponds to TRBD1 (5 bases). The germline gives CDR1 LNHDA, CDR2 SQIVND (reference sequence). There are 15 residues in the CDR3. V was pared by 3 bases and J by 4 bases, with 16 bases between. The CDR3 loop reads CASSMGRGPGYEQYF. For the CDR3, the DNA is TGTGCCAGTAGTATGGGGCGAGGCCCTGGGTACGAGCAGTACTTC.

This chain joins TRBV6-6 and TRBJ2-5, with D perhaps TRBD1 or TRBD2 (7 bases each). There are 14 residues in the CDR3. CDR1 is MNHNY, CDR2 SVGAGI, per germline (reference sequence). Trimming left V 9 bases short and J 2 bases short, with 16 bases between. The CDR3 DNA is TGTGCCAGTGGGGGCAGGGGGGGGCAAGAGACCCAGTACTTC. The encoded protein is CASGGRGGQETQYF.

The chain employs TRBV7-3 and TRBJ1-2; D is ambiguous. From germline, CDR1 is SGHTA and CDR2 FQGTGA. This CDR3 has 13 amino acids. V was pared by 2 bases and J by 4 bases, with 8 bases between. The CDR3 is CASSLQPGYGYTF. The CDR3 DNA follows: TGTGCCAGCAGCTTACAGCCGGGCTATGGCTACACCTTC.